The sequence of this T cell receptor beta chain was determined in a study of blood T cell repertoires in COVID-19. Background on the study: COVID-19 samples, acute and convalescent, were from the United States, Italy and Spain. T cells, B-cell-depleted T cells, or PBMCs provided the cDNA or gDNA that served as material.

Libraries were prepared by immunoSEQ multiplex PCR; TCRdb keeps only in-frame clonotypes and omits some of them. The sample consists of a few hundred thousand clones, around 90% of them appearing once. In assigning cohorts, the study relied on participant-reported clinical history. CDR3 length: 12 amino acids. CDR1 and CDR2 from the germline V gene are SNHLY and FYNNEI. Trimming removed 6 bases from V and 3 bases from J, with 9 bases in between. The chain uses TRBV2 and TRBJ2-7; D is unclear. The receptor's source is a woman aged 25 to 39 who had recovered from COVID-19. The sequenced sample was PBMCs or T cells enriched from blood (not recorded which). CDR3 amino acids: CASRPEIYEQYF. DNA of the CDR3: TGTGCCAGCAGGCCTGAGATCTACGAGCAGTACTTC.